The source of this TCR beta chain is a study of cytomegalovirus exposure and HLA in healthy donors. Study-level points and caveats: As was reported, the classifier diagnosed cytomegalovirus status with high specificity and sensitivity. In a later analysis, TCR beta V- and J-gene trimming showed a link to a missense DCLRE1C variant. Being productive about 87% or about 30% of the time was typical of most TCR beta V segments in an earlier analysis. Owing to their indistinguishability, certain V segments, notably TRBV6-2 and TRBV6-3, were excluded.

On this clone itself: No antigen is known for it.

The germline V and J ends were trimmed by 3 bases and 6 bases, with 6 bases remaining between them. Germline V CDR1 and CDR2: MNHEY, SMNVEV (reference sequence). The CDR3 loop spans 12 amino acids. With 60 Vbeta and 13 Jbeta primers, the PCR was carried out. Data came from immunoSEQ multiplex PCR; TCRdb stores just in-frame clones and leaves some out. The repertoire table contains approximately 47,000 clones. This sequence was found in a male donor in good health and CMV-seronegative. V is TRBV27 and J is TRBJ1-5; D uncertain. Sequenced sample: PBMCs. The CDR3 loop is CASSFPGQPQHF. The CDR3 bases are TGTGCCAGCAGTTTTCCGGGTCAGCCCCAGCATTTT.